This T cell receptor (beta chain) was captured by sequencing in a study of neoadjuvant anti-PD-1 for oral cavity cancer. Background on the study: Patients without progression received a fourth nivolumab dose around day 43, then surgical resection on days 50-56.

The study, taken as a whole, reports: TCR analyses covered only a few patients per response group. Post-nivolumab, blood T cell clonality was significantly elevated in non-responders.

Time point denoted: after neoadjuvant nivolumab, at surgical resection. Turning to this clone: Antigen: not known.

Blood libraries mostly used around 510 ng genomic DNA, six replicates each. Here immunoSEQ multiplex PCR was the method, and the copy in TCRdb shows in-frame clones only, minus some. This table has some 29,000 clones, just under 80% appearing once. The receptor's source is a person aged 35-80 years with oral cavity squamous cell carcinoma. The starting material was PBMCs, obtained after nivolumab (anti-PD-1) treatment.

CDR3 protein: CASSIAGYTGELFF. CDR3 in DNA: TGTGCCAGTAGTATTGCAGGGTACACCGGGGAGCTGTTTTTT. The chain joins TRBV19 to TRBJ2-2; D might be TRBD1 (5 bases). The CDR3 is made up of 14 amino acids. Deletions cut 3 bases from V and 3 bases from J, with 8 bases between. CDR1 is LNHDA, CDR2 SQIVND, per germline (reference sequence).